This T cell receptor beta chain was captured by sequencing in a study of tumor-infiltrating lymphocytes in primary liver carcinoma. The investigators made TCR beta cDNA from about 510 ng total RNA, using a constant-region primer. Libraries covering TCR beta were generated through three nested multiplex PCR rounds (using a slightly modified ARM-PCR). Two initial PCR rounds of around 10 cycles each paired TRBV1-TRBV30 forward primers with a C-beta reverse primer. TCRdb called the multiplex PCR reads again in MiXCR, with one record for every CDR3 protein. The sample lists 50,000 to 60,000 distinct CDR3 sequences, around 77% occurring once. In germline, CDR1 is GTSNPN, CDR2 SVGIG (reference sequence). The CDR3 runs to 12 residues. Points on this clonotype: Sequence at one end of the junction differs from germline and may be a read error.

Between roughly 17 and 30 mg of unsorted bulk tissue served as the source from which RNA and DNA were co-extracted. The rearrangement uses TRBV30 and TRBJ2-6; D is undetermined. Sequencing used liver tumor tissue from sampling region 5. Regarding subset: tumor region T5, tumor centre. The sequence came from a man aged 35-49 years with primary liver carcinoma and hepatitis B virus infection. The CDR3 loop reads CTLLSGVNVMTF. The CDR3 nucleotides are TGTACCCTCCTCTCTGGGGTCAACGTCATGACTTTC.